This entry lists 15 T cell receptor beta chains sequenced from one sample in a study of monozygotic twins with inflammatory bowel disease. Following a re-call of the 5' RACE reads, TCRdb has one entry per CDR3 protein and lacks DNA. The sample table sets out approximately 400,000 distinct CDR3 sequences. Material for sequencing was blood. These TCRs come from a human donor with ulcerative colitis or Crohn's disease, or a healthy co-twin of an affected twin (not recorded which).

The chain links TRBV15 to TRBJ2-7; TCRdb returns TRBD1, unconfirmable since there is no DNA. The CDR3 sequence is 14 residues long. The germline V gene has CDR1 LNHNV and CDR2 YYDKDF (reference sequence). The CDR3 protein is CATREGQGSYEQYF. The whole variable domain, remainder taken from reference TRBV15 and TRBJ2-7, is DAMVIQNPRYQVTQFGKPVTLSCSQTLNHNVMYWYQQKSSQAPKLLFHYYDKDFNNEADTPDNFQSRRPNTSFCFLDIRSPGLGDTAMYLCATREGQGSYEQYFGPGTRLTVT.

CDR3 residues: CASSALSAGGPTDTQYF. V gene TRBV5-1 combines with J gene TRBJ2-3; as DNA is missing, the TRBD2 call by TCRdb cannot be tested. CDR3 length equals 17 residues. Germline lookup yields CDR1 SGHRS and CDR2 YFSETQ.

The chain carries TRBV9 and TRBJ2-5. There are 15 residues in the CDR3. The germline gives CDR1 SGDLS, CDR2 YYNGEE. This CDR3 reads CASSVGRGNRETQYF.

The chain joins TRBV5-1 to TRBJ2-7; TCRdb indicates TRBD1, and absent DNA this call remains unverified. Germline-derived CDR1 and CDR2 are SGHRS and YFSETQ. The CDR3 spans 15 residues. CDR3 protein: CASSSPTTGVYEQYF.

This rearrangement joins TRBV10-3 to TRBJ2-7; absent DNA, TCRdb's TRBD1 call cannot be checked. The germline CDR1 and CDR2 sequences are ENHRY and SYGVKD. The CDR3 is made up of 14 amino acids. CDR3 protein: CAISPTESSYEQYF.

This chain joins TRBV20-1 and TRBJ2-2; TCRdb indicates TRBD1, and absent DNA this call remains unverified. The germline V gene has CDR1 DFQATT and CDR2 SNEGSKA (reference sequence). CDR3 length: 11 amino acids. CDR3 protein: CSLGGTGELFF.

The V gene is TRBV5-1, the J gene TRBJ1-1; TCRdb returns TRBD1, unconfirmable since there is no DNA. Per germline, CDR1 SGHRS and CDR2 YFSETQ. The CDR3 is made up of 15 amino acids. This chain's CDR3 is CATRPGQGKNTEAFF.

The J gene is TRBJ2-1, the V gene TRBV12-3 or TRBV12-4; lacking DNA, the TRBD1 call made by TCRdb goes unchecked. CDR3 length: 13 amino acids. The CDR3 protein is CASRDSTYNEQFF.

V and J are TRBV2 and TRBJ2-7. The CDR3 length is 14 residues. Germline V gives CDR1 SNHLY, CDR2 FYNNEI. The CDR3 sequence: CASGLTADSYEQYF.

This rearrangement joins TRBV12-5 to TRBJ1-2; the TCRdb call, TRBD1, lacks DNA for checking. CDR1 is LGHNT, CDR2 FRNRAP, per germline. CDR3 length equals 15 residues. CDR3 in amino acids: CASGPPRWEHYGYTF.

The CDR3 region is CASSHAMGQGPTEAFF. This chain links TRBV4-3 with TRBJ1-1; TCRdb designates TRBD1, a call that cannot be tested without DNA. This CDR3 has 16 residues. Germline CDR1 LGHNA, CDR2 YSLEER.

The chain couples TRBV12-5 to TRBJ2-3; with no DNA, the TCRdb D assignment of TRBD2 cannot be verified. CDR3 size: 15 residues. The germline V gene has CDR1 LGHNT and CDR2 FRNRAP. The CDR3 loop is CASGGAGPNTDTQYF.

The chain couples TRBV19 to TRBJ1-5; TCRdb names TRBD1, which stays unverified in the absence of DNA. Germline assignment: CDR1 LNHDA and CDR2 SQIVND (reference sequence). CDR3 length: 15 residues. CDR3 protein: CASSRDRDWNQPQHF.

The chain links TRBV6-6 to TRBJ2-1; the D call of TRBD1 rests on TCRdb alone, since no DNA is present to check it. The CDR3 contains 13 residues. Germline CDR1 is MNHNY and CDR2 is SVGAGI (reference sequence). The CDR3 here is CASSYVGKGEQFF.

This chain links TRBV12-3 or TRBV12-4 with TRBJ2-6. The length of the CDR3 is 12 residues. The chain's CDR3 is CACSSGANVLTF.